This TCR beta chain came from a study of CD8+CD57+ T cells in acquired aplastic anemia. The use of genomic DNA as template underpinned the TCR beta VDJ and CDR3 profiling. TCRdb analysed the reads with MiXCR anew, one entry per CDR3 protein. The sample records 200,000 to 250,000 distinct CDR3 sequences, more than 55% being singletons. All sequencing subjects had displayed CD8+CD57+ cell expansion on flow cytometry. Each of the patients presented with severe acquired aplastic anemia. The V and J ends lost 2 bases and 11 bases, in that order; junction bases with no gene match: 9. Germline CDR1 reads LNHNV; CDR2 reads YYDKDF (reference sequence). The CDR3 spans 15 residues.

Sequencing used sorted CD4+, CD8+, or CD8+CD57+ T cells (not recorded which) from PBMCs. This receptor was taken from a human donor with aplastic anemia. The chain joins TRBV15 to TRBJ1-1; 12 positions agree with TRBD1. CDR3 bases: TGTGCCACCAGCAGACCATTTCCGGGACAGGGGGCGGCTTTCTTT. Protein sequence: CATSRPFPGQGAAFF.